This record concerns one T cell receptor (beta chain) sequence. Produced via immunoSEQ multiplex PCR; TCRdb's table is partial and in-frame only. The table has about 98,000 clones, 90% to 95% seen once. This specimen comes from a study of OX40 agonist ivuxolimab in advanced cancers. Looking at the study overall: Three patients responded partially, comprising one with hepatocellular carcinoma and two with cutaneous melanoma.

The sequence derives from an adult with an advanced solid tumor such as melanoma, head and neck, liver or kidney cancer. The sample was CD4+ or CD8+ T cells sorted from blood, taken in a trial of the OX40 agonist ivuxolimab.

CDR3 loop: CASSNLRDATQYF. For the CDR3, the DNA is TGTGCCAGCAGTAACCTCCGGGACGCGACGCAGTATTTT. V gene TRBV6-5 combines with J gene TRBJ2-3; either TRBD1 or TRBD2 may fit D (5 bases each). CDR1 and CDR2 from the germline V gene are MNHEY and SVGAGI. The V end was cut by 5 bases, the J end by 9 bases, with 15 bases between. The CDR3 sequence is 13 residues long.